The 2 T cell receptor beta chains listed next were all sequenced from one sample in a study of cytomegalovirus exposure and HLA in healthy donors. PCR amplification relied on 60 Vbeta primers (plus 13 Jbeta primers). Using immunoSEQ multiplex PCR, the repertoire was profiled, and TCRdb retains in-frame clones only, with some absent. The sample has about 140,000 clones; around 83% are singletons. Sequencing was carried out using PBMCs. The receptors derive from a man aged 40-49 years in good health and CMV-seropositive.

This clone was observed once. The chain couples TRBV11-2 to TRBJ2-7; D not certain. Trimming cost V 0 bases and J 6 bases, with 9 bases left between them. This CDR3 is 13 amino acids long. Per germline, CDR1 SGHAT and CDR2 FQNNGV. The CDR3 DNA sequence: TGTGCCAGCAGCTTAGAGTTTCGGTGCGAGCAGTACTTC. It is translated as CASSLEFRCEQYF.

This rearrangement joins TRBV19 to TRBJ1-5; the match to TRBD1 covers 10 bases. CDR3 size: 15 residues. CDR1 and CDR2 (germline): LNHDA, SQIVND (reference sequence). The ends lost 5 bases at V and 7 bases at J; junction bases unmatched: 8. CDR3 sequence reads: CASSRRDRGYQPQHF. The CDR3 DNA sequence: TGTGCCAGTAGTCGCCGGGACAGGGGATACCAGCCCCAGCATTTT.